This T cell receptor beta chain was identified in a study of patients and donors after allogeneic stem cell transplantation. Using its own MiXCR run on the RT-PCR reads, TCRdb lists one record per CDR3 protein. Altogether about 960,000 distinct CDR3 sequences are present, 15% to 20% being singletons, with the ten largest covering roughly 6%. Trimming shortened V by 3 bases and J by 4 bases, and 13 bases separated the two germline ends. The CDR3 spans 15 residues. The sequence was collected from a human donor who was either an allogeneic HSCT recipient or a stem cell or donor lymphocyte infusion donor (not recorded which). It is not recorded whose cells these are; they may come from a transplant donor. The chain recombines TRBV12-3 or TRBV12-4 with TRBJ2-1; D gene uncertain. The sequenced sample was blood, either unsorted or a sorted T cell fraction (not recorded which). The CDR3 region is CASSFRRVRYNEQFF. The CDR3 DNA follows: TGTGCCAGCAGTTTTCGCAGAGTTAGGTACAATGAGCAGTTCTTC.